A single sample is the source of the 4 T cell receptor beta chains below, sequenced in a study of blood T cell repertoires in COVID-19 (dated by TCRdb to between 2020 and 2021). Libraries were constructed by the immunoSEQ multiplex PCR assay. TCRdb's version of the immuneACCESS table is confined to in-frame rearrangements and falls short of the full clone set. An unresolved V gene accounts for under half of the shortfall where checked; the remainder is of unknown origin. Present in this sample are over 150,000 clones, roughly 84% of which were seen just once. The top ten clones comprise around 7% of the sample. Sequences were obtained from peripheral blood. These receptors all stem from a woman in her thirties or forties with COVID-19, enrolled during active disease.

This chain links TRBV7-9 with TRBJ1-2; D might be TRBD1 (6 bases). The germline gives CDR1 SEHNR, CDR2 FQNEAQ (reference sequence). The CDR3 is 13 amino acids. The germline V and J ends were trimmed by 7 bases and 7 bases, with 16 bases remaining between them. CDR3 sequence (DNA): TGTGCCAGCATGAGGACAGTATTTCGTGGCTACACCTTC. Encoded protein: CASMRTVFRGYTF.

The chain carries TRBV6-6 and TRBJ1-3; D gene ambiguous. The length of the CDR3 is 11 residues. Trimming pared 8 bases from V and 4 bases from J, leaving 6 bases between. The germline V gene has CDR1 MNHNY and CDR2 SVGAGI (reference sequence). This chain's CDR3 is CASQIGNTIYF. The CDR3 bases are TGTGCCAGCCAGATAGGAAACACCATATATTTT.

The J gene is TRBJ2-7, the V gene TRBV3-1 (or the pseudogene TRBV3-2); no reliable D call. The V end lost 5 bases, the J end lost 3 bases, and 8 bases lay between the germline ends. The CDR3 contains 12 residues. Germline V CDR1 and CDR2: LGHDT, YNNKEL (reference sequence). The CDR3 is CASSFLRYEQYF. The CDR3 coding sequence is TGTGCCAGCAGCTTTCTTCGCTACGAGCAGTACTTC.

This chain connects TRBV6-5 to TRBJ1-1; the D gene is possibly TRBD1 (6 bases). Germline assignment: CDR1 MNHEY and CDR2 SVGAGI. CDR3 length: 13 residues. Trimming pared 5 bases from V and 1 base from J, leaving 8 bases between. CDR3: CASSLTGNTEAFF. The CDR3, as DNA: TGTGCCAGCAGTCTGACAGGGAACACTGAAGCTTTCTTT.